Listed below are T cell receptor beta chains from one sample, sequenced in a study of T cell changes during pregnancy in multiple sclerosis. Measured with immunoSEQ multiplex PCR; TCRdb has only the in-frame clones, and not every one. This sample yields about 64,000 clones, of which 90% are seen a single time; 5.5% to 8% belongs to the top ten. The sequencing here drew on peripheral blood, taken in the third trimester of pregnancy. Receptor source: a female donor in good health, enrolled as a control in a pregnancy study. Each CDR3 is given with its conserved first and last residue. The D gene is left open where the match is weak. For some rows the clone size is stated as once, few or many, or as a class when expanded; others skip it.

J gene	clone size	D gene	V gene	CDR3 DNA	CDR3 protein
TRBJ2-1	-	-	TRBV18	TGTGCCAGCTCACCGCTCAGCGTTGCGATCGGTGAGCAGTTCTTC	CASSPLSVAIGEQFF
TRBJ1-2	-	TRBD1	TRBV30	TGTGCCTGGAGCGGACAGGGTAACTATGGCTACACCTTC	CAWSGQGNYGYTF
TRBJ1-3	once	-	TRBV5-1	TGCGCCAGCAGCTTGGTGTCGGGCTCTGGAAACACCATATATTTT	CASSLVSGSGNTIYF
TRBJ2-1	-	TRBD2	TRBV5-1	TGCGCCAGCAGCTTGGTAGCGGGAGGAACGGGTGAGCAGTTCTTC	CASSLVAGGTGEQFF
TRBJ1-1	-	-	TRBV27	TGTGCCAGCAGTTTGACGCCCCCAGGGGTTGAAGCTTTCTTT	CASSLTPPGVEAFF
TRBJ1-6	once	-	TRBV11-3	TGTGCCAGCAGCTCCAGCCCAGGAAATTCACCCCTCCACTTT	CASSSSPGNSPLHF
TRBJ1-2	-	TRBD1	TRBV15	TGTGCCACGGGCGAGGGGGCGGGCTACACCTTC	CATGEGAGYTF
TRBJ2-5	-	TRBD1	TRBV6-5	TGTGCCGTACGACAGGGGTCGGAGACCCAGTACTTC	CAVRQGSETQYF
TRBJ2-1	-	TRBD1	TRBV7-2	TGTGCCAGCAGCTTGACAGGGGGGAATGAGCAGTTCTTC	CASSLTGGNEQFF
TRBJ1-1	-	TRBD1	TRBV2	TGTGCCAGCAGCTACGACAGGGTGGGCACTGAAGCTTTCTTT	CASSYDRVGTEAFF
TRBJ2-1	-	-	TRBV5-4	TGTGCCAGCAGCCCCCGGGGTAGCGCATCCTACAATGAGCAGTTCTTC	CASSPRGSASYNEQFF
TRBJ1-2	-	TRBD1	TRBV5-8	TGTGCCAGCAGGCGGACCGGGACAGGGGGCAGCTATGGCTACACCTTC	CASRRTGTGGSYGYTF
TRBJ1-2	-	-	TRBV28	TGTGCCAGCAGTTTACTAGGGTACAGGGTACAAGGCTACACCTTC	CASSLLGYRVQGYTF
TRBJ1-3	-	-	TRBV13	TGTGCCAGCAGCGTCCGGGGGAACTCTGGAAACACCATATATTTT	CASSVRGNSGNTIYF
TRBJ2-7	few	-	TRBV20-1	TGCAGTGCGGGGGGTCAGGAGGAGCAGTACTTC	CSAGGQEEQYF